This entry concerns a single T cell receptor beta chain. Trimming shortened V by 3 bases and J by 7 bases, and 10 bases separated the two germline ends. This CDR3 is 13 amino acids long. Clinical histories supplied by participants themselves formed the basis of cohort assignment. TCRdb's table, derived via immunoSEQ multiplex PCR, lists solely in-frame clones and lacks some. The sample includes about 200,000 clones, approximately 86% seen only once; the top ten take about 5%. The data were obtained in a study of blood T cell repertoires in COVID-19. Study as a whole: Samples taken during acute and convalescent COVID-19 were collected in the United States, Italy and Spain.

The receptor was isolated from a woman aged 55-75 years with acute COVID-19. Sequenced input: PBMCs or T cells enriched from blood (not recorded which). The gene calls are TRBV12-3 or TRBV12-4 and TRBJ2-1, with D possibly being TRBD2 (5 bases). DNA for the CDR3: TGTGCCAGCAGTTTCTCTAGCACGAATGAGCAGTTCTTC. It codes for CASSFSSTNEQFF.